This T cell receptor beta chain was observed in a study of PD-1 blockade in mismatch repair-deficient tumors. The data were produced by immunoSEQ multiplex PCR, yet TCRdb's version contains in-frame clones alone and is incomplete. The sample has roughly 50,000 clones; 81% are singletons. Germline-derived CDR1 and CDR2 are LNHDA and SQIVND (reference sequence). This CDR3 is built from 14 residues. V shed 3 bases and J 7 bases; nucleotides not matched to a gene: 6. Mismatch repair deficiency was confirmed in all patients, by PCR or immunohistochemistry. This specimen consisted of peripheral blood, obtained approximately 20 weeks after starting pembrolizumab. The receptor was isolated from an adult with mismatch repair-deficient cancer. The J gene is TRBJ2-4, the V gene TRBV19, with 7 bases lining up with TRBD1. In nucleotides, the CDR3 is TGTGCCAGTAGTATTAAAGGGGGCGATAACATTCAGTACTTC. Protein sequence: CASSIKGGDNIQYF. Combining the CDR3 with reference TRBV19 and TRBJ2-4 gives the whole variable domain DGGITQSPKYLFRKEGQNVTLSCEQNLNHDAMYWYRQDPGQGLRLIYYSQIVNDFQKGDIAEGYSVSREKKESFPLTVTSAQKNPTAFYLCASSIKGGDNIQYFGAGTRLSVL.